This T cell receptor beta chain was recovered during a study of blood T cells in healthy people across ages (dated by TCRdb to the mid-2010s). As for the study more broadly: In model experiments, template switching captured about one uniquely barcoded TCR beta cDNA molecule for every two T cells. To avoid experimental bias, donors of different ages were randomly spread across the sequencing lanes. Donors were grouped into four age groups: young (average 16 years), middle-aged (roughly 40), aged (approximately 67) and long-lived (approximately 75). The study analyzed two additional independent replicas of 1 million unique cDNA reads from the same blood draw for two donors, one aged 18 to 29 and one aged 80 or older. To track age-related changes in TCR beta repertoire diversity, the study relied on deep sequencing normalized with unique cDNA molecular identifiers. The paper as a whole reports these results and caveats: As age increased, observed TCR beta diversity per million T cells dropped in a roughly linear way, and a significant reduction was already evident by age about 40. Because the CMV infection status of the donors was unknown, age-related changes in expanded clonotypes may potentially have been confounded. Compared with the aged group, more naive CD4+ T cells, fewer expanded clones and increased TCR diversity were shown by the long-lived group, suggesting age selection. Total diversity estimates from one million sequenced T cells were considered lower bounds and underestimates. Since profiling was done on bulk unsorted PBMCs, naive and antigen-experienced compartments could not be conclusively compared. There was a strong correlation between observed TCR beta diversity and the percentage of naive T cells measured by flow cytometry.

Systemically healthy Caucasian individuals from Russia, about 38 in total and aged about 6 to 95 years, were included as donors. Approximately 9.3 milliliters of peripheral blood were drawn from each donor into EDTA-treated Vacutainer tubes. Ficoll-Paque density-gradient centrifugation was used to isolate PBMCs, with at least 7 million obtained per sample. Total RNA, at least 5 micrograms per sample, was extracted from PBMCs with Trizol reagent. For every donor, flow cytometry on a PBMC aliquot measured the percentage of naive CD45RAhigh/CD27high T cells. To note about this clonotype: This clone's antigen is unknown. Base qualities are not at hand, and no much larger clone is one base apart.

Libraries were constructed by 5' RACE. For sequencing, an Illumina HiSeq 2500 was employed. A second roughly 7 to 12 cycle PCR used a sample-barcoded 5' primer and a J-beta primer mix. A template-switch 5' adaptor carrying 12 random nucleotides introduced a unique molecular identifier onto each TCR beta cDNA molecule. Each sample yielded at least 3 million CDR3-containing paired-end reads. First-strand cDNA synthesis was performed from all RNA using the Mint cDNA synthesis kit, with priming by a TRBC-specific oligonucleotide. Following uracil-DNA glycosylase treatment, a first 18-cycle PCR with universal primers M1SS and BC2_uni_R was performed on all cDNA. Regarding the original processing steps: For normalization, 1 million high-quality reads were randomly selected from each sample, with every read carrying a distinct molecular identifier. Reads with shared molecular identifiers were discarded instead of being binned into consensus sequences. MiTCR, with a Q25 quality threshold and the strictest error-elimination algorithm, was used for CDR3 identification, clonotype clustering and error correction. Lower-bound total TCR beta diversity was estimated with a nonparametric unseen species model using Euler transformation. Using fastp trimming at Q25 and MiXCR clonotype assembly, TCRdb reanalyzed the public sequencing data and kept in-frame beta chains. One record per CDR3 amino acid sequence lists the most common genes and DNA. V and J calls and clone size were set by TCRdb, not the authors. Within this sample are under 950,000 distinct CDR3 sequences, with about a fifth of them counted one time only. Of the sample, approximately 20% falls within the top ten clones.

The CDR3 runs 16 amino acids, cysteine and phenylalanine included. Only the CDR3 part of the read is kept: 48 bases, read in frame from the first base. From the germline V gene, CDR1 is SGHDN and CDR2 is FVKESK. The germline V and J ends show losses of 3 bases and 10 bases respectively, and no gene match explains 15 bases of the junction. The sequencing sample was made of blood. The clonotype comes from a man between 65 and 80 years old in good health. This chain joins TRBV14 to TRBJ2-1; 7 bases in between match TRBD1. The bases are TGTGCCAGCAGCCAGATGACAGGGTATAGCTTGCGGGAGCAGTTCTTC. Translation gives CASSQMTGYSLREQFF. Outside the CDR3, residues come from the reference TRBV14 and TRBJ2-1 proteins, so the full variable domain is: EAGVTQFPSHSVIEKGQTVTLRCDPISGHDNLYWYRRVMGKEIKFLLHFVKESKQDESGMPNNRFLAERTGGTYSTLKVQPAELEDSGVYFCASSQMTGYSLREQFFGPGTRLTVL.